Listed below are T cell receptor beta chains from one sample, sequenced in a study of graft-versus-host responses after intestinal transplantation. For these TCRs, the target antigens are not known. TCRdb's table, derived via immunoSEQ multiplex PCR, lists solely in-frame clones and lacks some. The sample shows about 92,000 clones, around 83% of them seen only once. The sequencing used unstimulated CD8+ T cells sorted from spleen or lymph node cells, collected before intestinal transplant. All receptors come from a human donor who received an intestinal transplant. CDR3s include the opening cysteine and the closing phenylalanine or tryptophan. Fields, in order: CDR3 length, D gene, J gene, V gene, clone size, CDR3 DNA, CDR3 protein. The D gene is left open where the match is weak. Clone size is given for some rows only: seen once, a few or many times, or a class if the clone is expanded.

len: 18
d_gene: TRBD2
j_gene: TRBJ2-3
v_gene: TRBV27
abundance: NA
CDR3nt: TGTGCCAGCAGTCCCTCCATTAGTGTAGCGGGAGGGGGAGATACGCAGTATTTT
CDR3aa: CASSPSISVAGGGDTQYF

len: 12
d_gene: NA
j_gene: TRBJ2-7
v_gene: TRBV25-1
abundance: once
CDR3nt: TGTGCCAGCAGTGAGACTTCCTACGAGCAGTACTTC
CDR3aa: CASSETSYEQYF

len: 15
d_gene: NA
j_gene: TRBJ2-1
v_gene: TRBV9
abundance: once
CDR3nt: TGTGCCAGCAGCCTAGAACCCGTCACCTACAATGAGCAGTTCTTC
CDR3aa: CASSLEPVTYNEQFF

len: 15
d_gene: NA
j_gene: TRBJ1-2
v_gene: TRBV6-5
abundance: NA
CDR3nt: TGTGCCAGCAGTCAGTCTTGGCAGGGGAACTATGGCTACACCTTC
CDR3aa: CASSQSWQGNYGYTF

len: 15
d_gene: TRBD1
j_gene: TRBJ2-3
v_gene: TRBV2
abundance: once
CDR3nt: TGTGCCAGCAGTGTCACAGGGGAAGGCACAGATACGCAGTATTTT
CDR3aa: CASSVTGEGTDTQYF

len: 15
d_gene: NA
j_gene: TRBJ1-5
v_gene: TRBV28
abundance: NA
CDR3nt: TGTGCCAGCAGCCAAGATCAGGGGCTGAATCAGCCCCAGCATTTT
CDR3aa: CASSQDQGLNQPQHF

len: 17
d_gene: TRBD1
j_gene: TRBJ2-1
v_gene: TRBV11-2
abundance: NA
CDR3nt: TGTGCCAGCAGCTCACATGATAGGGGGCTCACCTACAATGAGCAGTTCTTC
CDR3aa: CASSSHDRGLTYNEQFF

len: 16
d_gene: TRBD1
j_gene: TRBJ2-2
v_gene: TRBV5-1
abundance: NA
CDR3nt: TGCGCCAGCAGCTTGGCGCAGGGGGCACCAACCGGGGAGCTGTTTTTT
CDR3aa: CASSLAQGAPTGELFF

len: 14
d_gene: TRBD2
j_gene: TRBJ2-7
v_gene: TRBV5-1
abundance: NA
CDR3nt: TGCGCCAGCAGCTTCTCCGGGACTACTTACGAGCAGTACTTC
CDR3aa: CASSFSGTTYEQYF

len: 13
d_gene: NA
j_gene: TRBJ2-1
v_gene: TRBV12-5
abundance: NA
CDR3nt: TGTGCTAGTGGTTTGGGGGAGGTCAATGAGCAGTTCTTC
CDR3aa: CASGLGEVNEQFF

len: 15
d_gene: TRBD1
j_gene: TRBJ1-1
v_gene: TRBV19
abundance: NA
CDR3nt: TGTGCCAGTAGTATGGCCCAGGGGGCGAACACTGAAGCTTTCTTT
CDR3aa: CASSMAQGANTEAFF

len: 17
d_gene: NA
j_gene: TRBJ2-7
v_gene: TRBV18
abundance: NA
CDR3nt: TGTGCCAGCTCACCACGGAGTCCACTTAGCAACCCCTACGAGCAGTACTTC
CDR3aa: CASSPRSPLSNPYEQYF

len: 14
d_gene: TRBD1
j_gene: TRBJ2-7
v_gene: TRBV18
abundance: NA
CDR3nt: TGTGCCAGCTCCGGGACAGAAGTCTCCTACGAGCAGTACTTC
CDR3aa: CASSGTEVSYEQYF

len: 14
d_gene: NA
j_gene: TRBJ1-1
v_gene: TRBV7-9
abundance: NA
CDR3nt: TGTGCCAGCAGCAAGGGGGGGATTGTCACTGAAGCTTTCTTT
CDR3aa: CASSKGGIVTEAFF

len: 14
d_gene: TRBD1
j_gene: TRBJ1-1
v_gene: TRBV28
abundance: NA
CDR3nt: TGTGCCAGCAGTTTTGGGACAGAAGGAACTGAAGCTTTCTTT
CDR3aa: CASSFGTEGTEAFF

len: 18
d_gene: NA
j_gene: TRBJ1-5
v_gene: TRBV6-1
abundance: NA
CDR3nt: TGTGCCAGCAGTGCCCGGGTCATCATTATCGAGGATTTACAGCCCCAGCATTTT
CDR3aa: CASSARVIIIEDLQPQHF

len: 18
d_gene: TRBD1
j_gene: TRBJ1-2
v_gene: TRBV2
abundance: NA
CDR3nt: TGTGCCAGCAGTGGGTTAGGGGACAGGGGACATAGTAACTATGGCTACACCTTC
CDR3aa: CASSGLGDRGHSNYGYTF

len: 15
d_gene: TRBD1
j_gene: TRBJ1-4
v_gene: TRBV10-3
abundance: NA
CDR3nt: TGTGCCATCAGTGACACGGGACAGGGGTTTGAAAAACTGTTTTTT
CDR3aa: CAISDTGQGFEKLFF

len: 14
d_gene: TRBD2
j_gene: TRBJ2-3
v_gene: TRBV9
abundance: NA
CDR3nt: TGTGCCAGCAGCGAAGCGGGGGCGGGAGATACGCAGTATTTT
CDR3aa: CASSEAGAGDTQYF

len: 12
d_gene: NA
j_gene: TRBJ2-5
v_gene: TRBV27
abundance: NA
CDR3nt: TGTGCCAGCAGTCCCACCTGGGTGGCCCAGTACTTC
CDR3aa: CASSPTWVAQYF

len: 15
d_gene: TRBD2
j_gene: TRBJ2-7
v_gene: TRBV7-8
abundance: NA
CDR3nt: TGTGCCAGCAGCCCATCGGGACTAGTCGAATGCGAGCAGTACTTC
CDR3aa: CASSPSGLVECEQYF

len: 13
d_gene: NA
j_gene: TRBJ2-3
v_gene: TRBV9
abundance: NA
CDR3nt: TGTGCCAGCTCCGGAGTAGTCACAGATACGCAGTATTTT
CDR3aa: CASSGVVTDTQYF

len: 17
d_gene: TRBD2
j_gene: TRBJ2-1
v_gene: TRBV18
abundance: NA
CDR3nt: TGTGCCAGCTCACTCCCAGCCGGGACTAGCGCGGACAATGAGCAGTTCTTC
CDR3aa: CASSLPAGTSADNEQFF

len: 14
d_gene: NA
j_gene: TRBJ2-7
v_gene: TRBV7-6
abundance: NA
CDR3nt: TGTGCCAGCAGCCCCCTCGGGGCCTACGAGCGGCAGTACTTC
CDR3aa: CASSPLGAYERQYF

len: 15
d_gene: NA
j_gene: TRBJ2-3
v_gene: TRBV6-5
abundance: NA
CDR3nt: TGTGCCAGCAGCGAGCCGGGACCCAGCACAGATACGCAGTATTTT
CDR3aa: CASSEPGPSTDTQYF

len: 18
d_gene: NA
j_gene: TRBJ2-2
v_gene: TRBV7-8
abundance: few
CDR3nt: TGTGCCAGCAGCTTAGACGCCGCGGGTGGGGCTAACACCGGGGAGCTGTTTTTT
CDR3aa: CASSLDAAGGANTGELFF

len: 16
d_gene: NA
j_gene: TRBJ2-7
v_gene: TRBV9
abundance: NA
CDR3nt: TGTGCCAGCAGCCCAAACCGGGACTCCCAAACCTACGAGCAGTACTTC
CDR3aa: CASSPNRDSQTYEQYF

len: 15
d_gene: TRBD1
j_gene: TRBJ2-7
v_gene: TRBV5-1
abundance: NA
CDR3nt: TGCGCCAGCAGCTCGGGACAGTTCGTCTCCTACGAGCAGTACTTC
CDR3aa: CASSSGQFVSYEQYF

len: 20
d_gene: TRBD2
j_gene: TRBJ2-2
v_gene: TRBV9
abundance: NA
CDR3nt: TGTGCCAGCAGCGTATCGGGGCCGGGACTAGCTACCGCGAACACCGGGGAGCTGTTTTTT
CDR3aa: CASSVSGPGLATANTGELFF

len: 13
d_gene: NA
j_gene: TRBJ2-1
v_gene: TRBV9
abundance: NA
CDR3nt: TGTGCCAGCAGCGTATTCGGGGGTAATGAGCAGTTCTTC
CDR3aa: CASSVFGGNEQFF

len: 16
d_gene: NA
j_gene: TRBJ2-3
v_gene: TRBV10-3
abundance: NA
CDR3nt: TGTGCCATCAGTGGCCCGGCGGTCGGACGCACAGATACGCAGTATTTT
CDR3aa: CAISGPAVGRTDTQYF

len: 12
d_gene: NA
j_gene: TRBJ2-7
v_gene: TRBV10-3
abundance: NA
CDR3nt: TGTGCCACCCGGGACGAAGGGCTCGAGCAGTACTTC
CDR3aa: CATRDEGLEQYF

len: 17
d_gene: TRBD1
j_gene: TRBJ1-6
v_gene: TRBV5-6
abundance: few
CDR3nt: TGTGCCAGCAGCTTTAAAGAGGGGGGCAGGGGGCCTTCACCCCTCCACTTT
CDR3aa: CASSFKEGGRGPSPLHF

len: 16
d_gene: NA
j_gene: TRBJ2-7
v_gene: TRBV2
abundance: few
CDR3nt: TGTGCCAGCAGTGAAGCGCGACAGGGAGGTCCCTACGAGCAGTACTTC
CDR3aa: CASSEARQGGPYEQYF

len: 19
d_gene: TRBD2
j_gene: TRBJ2-3
v_gene: TRBV5-1
abundance: NA
CDR3nt: TGCGCCAGCAGCTTGGCCTCGTTCGGACTAGCGGGAGGTACAGATACGCAGTATTTT
CDR3aa: CASSLASFGLAGGTDTQYF

len: 12
d_gene: NA
j_gene: TRBJ2-1
v_gene: TRBV30
abundance: NA
CDR3nt: TGTGCCTCCTCTCAGGGGAAGAATGAGCAGTTCTTC
CDR3aa: CASSQGKNEQFF

len: 13
d_gene: TRBD1
j_gene: TRBJ2-7
v_gene: TRBV6-5
abundance: NA
CDR3nt: TGTGCCAGCAGCTTCGGGGACAGATACGAGCAGTACTTC
CDR3aa: CASSFGDRYEQYF

len: 15
d_gene: NA
j_gene: TRBJ2-7
v_gene: TRBV6-1
abundance: NA
CDR3nt: TGTGCCAGCAGTCCCTCGACATTCAGCTCCTACGAGCAGTACTTC
CDR3aa: CASSPSTFSSYEQYF

len: 13
d_gene: NA
j_gene: TRBJ2-7
v_gene: TRBV6-5
abundance: NA
CDR3nt: TGTGCCAGCAGTTACTCATCCGTAGGCGAGCAGTACTTC
CDR3aa: CASSYSSVGEQYF

len: 15
d_gene: NA
j_gene: TRBJ2-5
v_gene: TRBV2
abundance: NA
CDR3nt: TGTGCCAGCCGAGGGGTACAGGGTCTAATACAGACCCAGTACTTC
CDR3aa: CASRGVQGLIQTQYF

len: 14
d_gene: NA
j_gene: TRBJ2-5
v_gene: TRBV2
abundance: NA
CDR3nt: TGTGCCATCCCGACTGCGCCAGGCCAAGAGACCCAGTACTTC
CDR3aa: CAIPTAPGQETQYF

len: 16
d_gene: TRBD2
j_gene: TRBJ2-7
v_gene: TRBV6-4
abundance: few
CDR3nt: TGTGCCAGCTCGGGGTCACTAGCGGGCCTCTCCTACGAGCAGTACTTC
CDR3aa: CASSGSLAGLSYEQYF

len: 15
d_gene: NA
j_gene: TRBJ2-6
v_gene: TRBV28
abundance: NA
CDR3nt: TGTGCCAGCAGCAGTAGTACGGCAGGGGCCAACGTCCTGACTTTC
CDR3aa: CASSSSTAGANVLTF

len: 15
d_gene: TRBD2
j_gene: TRBJ2-2
v_gene: TRBV2
abundance: few
CDR3nt: TGTGCCAGCATGGAGCGGGAGGTGGACACCGGGGAGCTGTTTTTT
CDR3aa: CASMEREVDTGELFF

len: 13
d_gene: TRBD1
j_gene: TRBJ2-7
v_gene: TRBV6-6
abundance: NA
CDR3nt: TGTGCCAGCAGCTGGACAGGGGGCTACGAGCAGTACTTC
CDR3aa: CASSWTGGYEQYF

len: 14
d_gene: NA
j_gene: TRBJ2-7
v_gene: TRBV5-1
abundance: NA
CDR3nt: TGCGCCAGCAGCTGGGGGACTGGGTTGGGAGAGCGGTACTTC
CDR3aa: CASSWGTGLGERYF

len: 13
d_gene: TRBD1
j_gene: TRBJ1-2
v_gene: TRBV5-8
abundance: once
CDR3nt: TGTGCCAGCAGCTTGCAGGGGGCCTATGGCTACACCTTC
CDR3aa: CASSLQGAYGYTF

len: 15
d_gene: NA
j_gene: TRBJ2-3
v_gene: TRBV28
abundance: NA
CDR3nt: TGTGCCAGCACCCTAGACTGGGACCGCACAGATACGCAGTATTTT
CDR3aa: CASTLDWDRTDTQYF

len: 12
d_gene: NA
j_gene: TRBJ1-1
v_gene: TRBV29-1
abundance: NA
CDR3nt: TGCAGCGTCCGGGTGATGAGCACTGAAGCTTTCTTT
CDR3aa: CSVRVMSTEAFF

len: 10
d_gene: NA
j_gene: TRBJ2-5
v_gene: TRBV20-1
abundance: NA
CDR3nt: TGCAGTGCGATGCAAGGGACCCAGTACTTC
CDR3aa: CSAMQGTQYF

len: 12
d_gene: NA
j_gene: TRBJ1-1
v_gene: TRBV11-2
abundance: NA
CDR3nt: TGTGCCAGCAGACCCACGTACACTGAAGCTTTCTTT
CDR3aa: CASRPTYTEAFF

len: 13
d_gene: NA
j_gene: TRBJ2-7
v_gene: TRBV7-3
abundance: NA
CDR3nt: TGTGCCAGCACCCCCCTACCGGGGGCCGAGCAGTACTTC
CDR3aa: CASTPLPGAEQYF

len: 13
d_gene: NA
j_gene: TRBJ2-7
v_gene: TRBV11-2
abundance: NA
CDR3nt: TGTGCCAGCAGCTTAGGGACCCCTGGCGAGCAGTACTTC
CDR3aa: CASSLGTPGEQYF